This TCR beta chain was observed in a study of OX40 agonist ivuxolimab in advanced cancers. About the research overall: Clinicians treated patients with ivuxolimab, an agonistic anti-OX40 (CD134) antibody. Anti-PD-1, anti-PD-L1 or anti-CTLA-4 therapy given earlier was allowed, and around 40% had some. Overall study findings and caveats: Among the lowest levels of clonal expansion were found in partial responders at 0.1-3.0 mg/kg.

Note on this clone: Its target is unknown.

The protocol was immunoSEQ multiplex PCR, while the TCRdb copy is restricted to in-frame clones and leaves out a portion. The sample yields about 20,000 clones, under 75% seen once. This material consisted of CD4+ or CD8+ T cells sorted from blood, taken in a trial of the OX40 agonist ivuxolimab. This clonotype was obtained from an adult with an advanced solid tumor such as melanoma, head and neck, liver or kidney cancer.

CDR3 protein: CASSSPRDRGRLPNTEAFF. CDR3 bases: TGTGCCAGCAGTTCTCCCCGGGACAGGGGAAGATTACCGAACACTGAAGCTTTCTTT. The V call is TRBV28, the J call TRBJ1-1; TRBD1 aligns across 10 bases. CDR3 length equals 19 residues. Looked up from germline, CDR1 is MDHEN and CDR2 is SYDVKM. V gave up 4 bases and J gave up 1 base; unmatched junction bases: 15.